This T cell receptor (beta chain) derives from a study of T cell responses to AZD1222 COVID-19 vaccine. TCRdb keeps only in-frame clones here, not all; method: immunoSEQ multiplex PCR. The sample yields 120,000 to 150,000 clones, roughly 88% seen once. The CDR3 totals 13 residues. Trimming removed 2 bases at V and 8 bases at J, with 13 bases between. The germline V gene has CDR1 SGHDT and CDR2 YYEEEE. Sequencing was performed on peripheral blood, taken on day 0 of AZD1222 vaccination. The origin of this receptor is an adult in good health. This chain links TRBV5-6 with TRBJ1-2; D not resolved. CDR3 coding DNA: TGTGCCAGCAGCTTTCGGCGAATGCGCGGCTACACCTTC. Protein sequence: CASSFRRMRGYTF.